This entry lists 5 T cell receptor beta chains sequenced from one sample in a study of blood T cells in healthy people across ages (dated by TCRdb to between 2014 and 2017). Library method: 5' RACE. Sequencing was carried out with an Illumina HiSeq 2500. A second PCR of about 6 to 11 cycles was run with a J-beta primer mix and a sample-barcoded 5' primer. TCRdb passed the public sequencing reads through fastp at Q25 and MiXCR, retaining productive beta sequences. Here each entry gathers all rows of one CDR3 protein and keeps the most common genes and DNA. The table for this sample lists over 700,000 distinct CDR3 sequences; around 25% of them were counted only once. More than 8% of the sample is taken by the ten largest. The same specimen was also included in a second study, on T cells of mothers and their children.

The sample was blood. All receptors derive from a boy aged 5 to 17 in good health.

V usage is TRBV7-6 and J usage is TRBJ1-4; D gene ambiguous. CDR1 is SGHVS, CDR2 FNYEAQ, per germline. V dropped 1 base and J dropped 2 bases, with 11 bases sitting between them. CDR3 length: 16 residues. The CDR3 coding sequence is TGTGCCAGCAGCTTAGGCTTCGGAAAGACTAATGAAAAACTGTTTTTT. Protein product: CASSLGFGKTNEKLFF.

The chain recombines TRBV7-2 with TRBJ2-5, with TRBD1 as a possible D gene (5 bases). The closer fit of TRBJ2-1 to the DNA end suggests the J call may be wrong. There are 15 residues in the CDR3. Per the germline V gene, CDR1 is SGHTA and CDR2 is FQGNSA. The CDR3 DNA reads as TGTGCCAGCAGCTTAAGGGGCAGAAAACACAATGAGCAGTTCTTC. Translating it yields CASSLRGRKHNEQFF.

In the case of this clonotype: The junction does not match germline at one end; this may be a read error. CDR3 in amino acids: CVSSFRVEAFF. The CDR3 bases are TGTGTCAGCAGTTTCAGGGTAGAGGCTTTCTTT. This sequence joins TRBV12-3 or TRBV12-4 and TRBJ1-1, with D possibly TRBD1 on 5 matching bases. This CDR3 has 11 amino acids.

This CDR3 reads CASSPPGAGGYTF. CDR3 DNA sequence: TGTGCCAGCAGCCCACCGGGGGCTGGGGGCTACACCTTC. This chain uses TRBV7-9 with TRBJ1-2; D might be TRBD1 (6 bases). The CDR3 length is 13 residues. Trimming cost V 5 bases and J 8 bases, with 15 bases left between them. Germline lookup yields CDR1 SEHNR and CDR2 FQNEAQ (reference sequence).

The CDR3 loop reads CASFGTGSVQETQYF. The CDR3 nucleotides read TGTGCCAGTTTTGGGACAGGGAGCGTCCAAGAGACCCAGTACTTC. The chain links TRBV6-6 to TRBJ2-5; 9 bases map to TRBD1. Germline V gives CDR1 MNHNY, CDR2 SVGAGI (reference sequence). This CDR3 contains 15 residues. The ends lost 9 bases at V and 1 base at J; junction bases unmatched: 9.